What follows are 26 T cell receptor beta chains derived from one specimen sequenced in a study of T cell repertoires in cytomegalovirus infection. From the reads, TCRdb called clonotypes with MiXCR, one entry per CDR3 protein. The sample records under 450,000 distinct CDR3 sequences, just under 35% being singletons. Their target antigens are unknown. The source was cultured PBMCs, collected from culture after CMV antigen stimulation. The receptors originated from a human donor in good health (CMV status not recorded). Some clones in this sample may be carry-over from other donors' samples.

The chain is built from TRBV6-1 and TRBJ2-1, with D unclear. V lost 3 bases, J lost 2 bases, and 8 bases lay in between. Germline values: CDR1 MNHNS, CDR2 SASEGT. There are 14 residues in the CDR3. In DNA form, the CDR3 reads TGTGCCAGCAGTGAGATTCGGACCTACAATGAGCAGTTCTTC. Translating it yields CASSEIRTYNEQFF.

This clonotype has only a few counts. The chain recombines TRBV19 with TRBJ2-5; TRBD1 matches at 8 bases. The junction had 15 bases not matched to a gene; V was cut back by 3 bases and J by 0 bases. Germline lookup yields CDR1 LNHDA and CDR2 SQIVND (reference sequence). The CDR3 spans 19 residues. The DNA for the CDR3 is TGTGCCAGTAGTATGGGGCCAGGGGGCGGCCCCCACTACCAAGAGACCCAGTACTTC. Translating it yields CASSMGPGGGPHYQETQYF.

V gene TRBV4-1 combines with J gene TRBJ1-4; TRBD1 might be the D (6 bases). Looked up from germline, CDR1 is MGHRA and CDR2 is YSYEKL. This CDR3 comprises 19 residues. Trimming left V 0 bases short and J 7 bases short, with 24 bases between. The CDR3 loop is CASSQDLIDGGRVVEKLFF. CDR3 nucleotide sequence: TGCGCCAGCAGCCAAGATCTAATCGATGGGGGCAGGGTAGTTGAAAAACTGTTTTTT.

The rearrangement links TRBV27 to TRBJ2-1, with D perhaps TRBD2 (6 bases). Germline V gene data show CDR1 as MNHEY and CDR2 as SMNVEV (reference sequence). The V end lost 9 bases, the J end lost 4 bases, and 19 bases lay between the germline ends. This CDR3 region has 15 residues. CDR3 coding DNA: TGTGCCAGTCTGACTTGGCGGGGCACTTACAATGAGCAGTTCTTC. Translated, it gives CASLTWRGTYNEQFF.

This clonotype occurred a few times. J is TRBJ2-7 and V is TRBV4-1, with 11 positions matching TRBD2. V shed 2 bases and J 3 bases; nucleotides not matched to a gene: 9. This CDR3 is built from 17 residues. CDR1 and CDR2 from the germline V gene are MGHRA and YSYEKL. For the CDR3, the DNA is TGCGCCAGCAGCCAAACCTCCGGGACTAGCGGTAACTACGAGCAGTACTTC. Its protein is CASSQTSGTSGNYEQYF.

The chain is built from TRBV5-6 and TRBJ2-7; D gene unclear. V was shortened by 4 bases and J by 3 bases, with 14 bases between the two germline ends. This CDR3 contains 14 residues. CDR1 is SGHDT, CDR2 YYEEEE, per germline. The CDR3 DNA reads as TGTGCCAGCAGCCACCCTCCCGACGACTACGAGCAGTACGTC. This translates into CASSHPPDDYEQYV.

The chain uses TRBV18 and TRBJ1-1; TRBD1 aligns across 8 bases. V trimming: 1 base; J trimming: 2 bases; junction bases outside the gene matches: 3. Germline lookup yields CDR1 KGHSH and CDR2 LQKENI. This CDR3 has 15 amino acids. The CDR3 DNA is TGTGCCAGCTCACCACTACAGGGGGATAACACTGAAGCTTTCTTT. It yields the protein CASSPLQGDNTEAFF.

The genes are TRBV20-1 and TRBJ1-4; D uncertain. The CDR3 is 12 residues long. The germline gives CDR1 DFQATT, CDR2 SNEGSKA (reference sequence). V dropped 4 bases and J dropped 0 bases, with 3 bases sitting between them. The CDR3 sequence: CSATSTNEKLFF. The CDR3 coding sequence is TGCAGTGCTACATCAACTAATGAAAAACTGTTTTTT.

Many counts were recorded for this clonotype. CDR3 protein: CASSSGRTSGMGETQYF. CDR3 DNA: TGTGCCAGCAGTTCTGGGCGGACTAGCGGGATGGGAGAGACCCAGTACTTC. The V call is TRBV6-2 or TRBV6-3, the J call TRBJ2-5; 12 bases align to TRBD2. V lost 4 bases, J lost 4 bases, and 10 bases stayed unmatched. The CDR3 is 17 amino acids. Germline V gene data show CDR1 as MNHEY and CDR2 as SVGEGT.

The chain uses TRBV19 and TRBJ2-6, with D hard to call. The germline V and J ends were trimmed by 3 bases and 0 bases, with 24 bases remaining between them. There are 21 residues in the CDR3. Germline CDR1 is LNHDA and CDR2 is SQIVND (reference sequence). CDR3 DNA sequence: TGTGCCAGTAGTATCCCCCCTTTGATTCCGTGGGCCAACTCTGGGGCCAACGTCCTGACTTTC. It is translated as CASSIPPLIPWANSGANVLTF. The variable domain in full, with the rest retrieved from reference TRBV19 and TRBJ2-6, is DGGITQSPKYLFRKEGQNVTLSCEQNLNHDAMYWYRQDPGQGLRLIYYSQIVNDFQKGDIAEGYSVSREKKESFPLTVTSAQKNPTAFYLCASSIPPLIPWANSGANVLTFGAGSRLTVL.

The chain carries TRBV28 and TRBJ1-1; no clear D. CDR3 size: 15 residues. Trimming took 1 base from V and 6 from J, leaving 15 bases between them. Germline CDR1 is MDHEN and CDR2 is SYDVKM. CDR3 in DNA: TGTGCCAGCAGTTTATACGATGCCGGCAAGGCTGAAGCTTTCTTT. It yields the protein CASSLYDAGKAEAFF.

This clonotype appeared many times. The junction departs from germline at one end; a sequencing error may be responsible. This chain joins TRBV7-2 and TRBJ2-5; 8 bases line up with TRBD2. The CDR3 consists of 14 residues. Germline values: CDR1 SGHTA, CDR2 FQGNSA. The CDR3 region is CASSVAGTQETQYF. CDR3 coding DNA: TGTGCCAGCAGCGTAGCGGGAACCCAAGAGACCCAGTACTTC.

This rearrangement joins TRBV4-3 to TRBJ2-1, with D perhaps TRBD2 (6 bases). Per germline, CDR1 LGHNA and CDR2 YSLEER. CDR3 size: 15 residues. V was pared by 4 bases and J by 5 bases, with 15 bases between. This chain's CDR3 is CASSRTTSGDNEQFF. In DNA form, the CDR3 reads TGCGCCAGCAGCCGGACCACTTCGGGGGACAATGAGCAGTTCTTC.

This rearrangement joins TRBV28 to TRBJ1-4; 8 bases are a match to TRBD1. Germline CDR1 is MDHEN and CDR2 is SYDVKM. CDR3 size: 15 residues. V lost 6 bases and J lost 3; bases outside the gene matches: 6. The CDR3, as DNA: TGTGCCAGCAGCTCCGCGGGACAGGCTAATGAAAAACTGTTTTTT. Its protein product is CASSSAGQANEKLFF.

In its sample, this clonotype was seen a few times. The genes are TRBV7-2 and TRBJ1-5, with D uncertain. Trimming removed 2 bases at V and 3 bases at J, with 8 bases between. This CDR3 region has 14 residues. Germline V CDR1 and CDR2: SGHTA, FQGNSA. In nucleotides, the CDR3 is TGTGCCAGCAGCTTATCTTCCCCCAATCAGCCCCAGCATTTT. Translated: CASSLSSPNQPQHF.

The chain recombines TRBV20-1 with TRBJ2-1, with 7 bases matching TRBD2. This CDR3 comprises 17 residues. V dropped 3 bases and J dropped 0; count of bases not matched to a gene: 11. Germline V CDR1 and CDR2: DFQATT, SNEGSKA (reference sequence). The CDR3 DNA follows: TGCAGTGCTAGGCTAGCGGCCGGTTTAGGCTCCTACAATGAGCAGTTCTTC. Translated: CSARLAAGLGSYNEQFF.

This clonotype was seen only a few times. The rearrangement joins TRBV6-8 to TRBJ2-5, with a possible D match to TRBD1 (6 bases). This CDR3 is built from 18 residues. The germline V and J ends were trimmed by 5 bases and 5 bases, with 27 bases remaining between them. CDR1 is MNHGY and CDR2 is SAAAGT in the germline V gene. For the CDR3, the DNA is TGTGCCAGCAGTGACCTTCGGACAGCAGTATGGGGGCCGGAGACCCAGTACTTC. Translating gives CASSDLRTAVWGPETQYF.

This clonotype has a handful of counts. This chain joins TRBV6-6 and TRBJ2-2; perhaps TRBD1 as D (6 bases). This CDR3 contains 15 residues. V was trimmed by 5 bases and J by 1 base, leaving 11 bases between them. Germline V gene data show CDR1 as MNHNY and CDR2 as SVGAGI (reference sequence). The DNA of the CDR3 is TGTGCCAGCAGTACTACAGGGATGAACACCGGGGAGCTGTTTTTT. This sequence encodes CASSTTGMNTGELFF.

The CDR3 nucleotides read TGTGCCAGCAGGGATTTGGGATTCGGGGACGCAGATACGCAGTATTTT. It yields the protein CASRDLGFGDADTQYF. The chain carries TRBV27 and TRBJ2-3; D might be TRBD1 or TRBD2, each matching 5 bases. Deletions cut 6 bases from V and 4 bases from J, with 20 bases between. The CDR3 totals 16 residues. The germline CDR1 and CDR2 sequences are MNHEY and SMNVEV (reference sequence).

V usage is TRBV11-2 and J usage is TRBJ2-3; D call uncertain. This CDR3 spans 12 amino acids. Germline values: CDR1 SGHAT, CDR2 FQNNGV. Trimming removed 5 bases at V and 6 bases at J, with 9 bases between. The CDR3 reads CASSPLVDTQYF. DNA for the CDR3: TGTGCCAGCAGCCCCTTAGTTGATACGCAGTATTTT.

The table lists this clonotype with many counts. The chain links TRBV7-2 to TRBJ2-1, with D hard to call. The CDR3 is made up of 12 amino acids. The germline CDR1 and CDR2 sequences are SGHTA and FQGNSA. The ends were cut back, 5 bases at V and 10 bases at J, with 12 bases in the middle. CDR3 sequence (DNA): TGTGCCAGCAGCCCTTGGGAAGGGGAGCAGTTCTTC. Translation: CASSPWEGEQFF.

A few counts support this clonotype. V usage is TRBV2 and J usage is TRBJ2-1, with 12 bases fitting TRBD2. The germline gives CDR1 SNHLY, CDR2 FYNNEI. The CDR3 sequence is 15 residues long. Trimming cost V 6 bases and J 8 bases; bases outside gene matches: 8. CDR3 sequence: CASRTRTSGNDEQFF. In DNA form, the CDR3 reads TGTGCCAGCAGGACCCGGACTAGCGGGAATGATGAGCAGTTCTTC.

The chain links TRBV11-3 to TRBJ2-1, with TRBD2 matching 15 bases. CDR1 SGHNT and CDR2 YENEEA come from the germline V gene. Trimming removed 5 bases from V and 8 bases from J; junction bases left unmatched: 4. The CDR3 loop spans 15 amino acids. Written as DNA, the CDR3 is TGTGCCAGCAGCCGTAGGACTAGCGGGAGGGATGAGCAGTTCTTC. The encoded protein is CASSRRTSGRDEQFF. The full variable domain, its missing parts supplied by reference TRBV11-3 and TRBJ2-1, is EAGVVQSPRYKIIEKKQPVAFWCNPISGHNTLYWYLQNLGQGPELLIRYENEEAVDDSQLPKDRFSAERLKGVDSTLKIQPAELGDSAVYLCASSRRTSGRDEQFFGPGTRLTVL.

This clonotype came up a few times. V gene TRBV11-2 combines with J gene TRBJ2-1; 15 bases are shared with TRBD2. The CDR3 is 17 amino acids. Germline V gives CDR1 SGHAT, CDR2 FQNNGV. The V segment lost 5 bases and the J segment 0 bases; nucleotides outside the gene matches: 2. The CDR3 nucleotides are TGTGCCAGCAGCGGGACTAGCGGGAGGACCTCCTACAATGAGCAGTTCTTC. Its translation: CASSGTSGRTSYNEQFF.

This clonotype showed up just a few times. This chain links TRBV11-2 with TRBJ2-7; 9 positions agree with TRBD2. Germline V gene data show CDR1 as SGHAT and CDR2 as FQNNGV. The CDR3 contains 15 residues. Germline trimming cut 5 bases from V and 6 bases from J; bases unmatched to any gene: 11. For the CDR3, the DNA is TGTGCCAGCAGCACTGGGGCTAGCGGGACCGCCGAGCAGTACTTC. This gives the protein CASSTGASGTAEQYF.

This clonotype was seen more than once but under ten times. V gene TRBV5-4 combines with J gene TRBJ1-1; 10 nucleotides match TRBD1. Unmatched junction bases numbered 11, after V lost 4 bases and J lost 5 bases. Per germline, CDR1 SGHNT and CDR2 YYREEE (reference sequence). The CDR3 runs to 16 residues. The CDR3 bases are TGTGCCAGCAGCCTGGACGGGACAGGGGCGACAACTGAAGCTTTCTTT. Translation gives CASSLDGTGATTEAFF.